Given below is one T cell receptor beta chain in context. Antigen: not known. This entry belongs to a study of shared clonotypes between healthy human individuals. Overall study: Per donor, three plates held CD4 naive cells, three held CD4 memory, two held CD8 naive and one held CD8 memory. Study results and caveats: Naive subsets generally exceeded memory subsets in estimated richness. Among non-shared clonotypes, generation probabilities were lower than among those shared by all four donors.

The CDR3 consists of 15 residues. Trimming removed 3 bases from V and 4 bases from J, with 12 bases in between. From germline, CDR1 is SNHLY and CDR2 FYNNEI. Repertoires were generated with immunoSEQ multiplex PCR, while TCRdb's copy carries only in-frame clones and drops some. The sample holds roughly 1.4 million clones, less than 99% seen once. Sequenced input: naive CD4+ T cells sorted from blood. Subset indicated: CD45RA+ positively selected. The sequence derives from a man between 25 and 39 years old in good health. This chain connects TRBV2 to TRBJ2-2; D is undetermined. In DNA form, the CDR3 reads TGTGCCAGCAGTGACCTGGGGTTCGGCACCGGGGAGCTGTTTTTT. Its protein product is CASSDLGFGTGELFF.